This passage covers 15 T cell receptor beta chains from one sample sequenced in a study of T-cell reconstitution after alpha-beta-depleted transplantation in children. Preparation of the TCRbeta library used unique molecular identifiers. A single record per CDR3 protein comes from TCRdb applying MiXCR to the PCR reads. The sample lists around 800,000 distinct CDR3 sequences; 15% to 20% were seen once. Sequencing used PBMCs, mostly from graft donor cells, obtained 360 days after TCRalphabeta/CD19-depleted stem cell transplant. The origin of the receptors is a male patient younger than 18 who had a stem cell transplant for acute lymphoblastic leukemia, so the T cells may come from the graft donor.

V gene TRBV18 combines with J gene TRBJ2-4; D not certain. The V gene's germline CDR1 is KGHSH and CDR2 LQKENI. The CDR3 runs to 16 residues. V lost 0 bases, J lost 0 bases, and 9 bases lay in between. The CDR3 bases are TGTGCCAGCTCACCACCTAGCTACCTAGCCAAAAACATTCAGTACTTC. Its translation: CASSPPSYLAKNIQYF. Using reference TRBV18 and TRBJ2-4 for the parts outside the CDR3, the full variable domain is NAGVMQNPRHLVRRRGQEARLRCSPMKGHSHVYWYRQLPEEGLKFMVYLQKENIIDESGMPKERFSAEFPKEGPSILRIQQVVRGDSAAYFCASSPPSYLAKNIQYFGAGTRLSVL.

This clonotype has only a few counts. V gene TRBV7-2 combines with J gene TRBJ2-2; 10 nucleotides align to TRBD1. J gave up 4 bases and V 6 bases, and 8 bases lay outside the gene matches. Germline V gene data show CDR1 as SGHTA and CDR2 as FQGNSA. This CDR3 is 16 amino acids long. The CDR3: CASRFTDRGSTGELFF. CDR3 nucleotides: TGTGCCAGCAGATTCACGGACAGGGGGAGCACCGGGGAGCTGTTTTTT.

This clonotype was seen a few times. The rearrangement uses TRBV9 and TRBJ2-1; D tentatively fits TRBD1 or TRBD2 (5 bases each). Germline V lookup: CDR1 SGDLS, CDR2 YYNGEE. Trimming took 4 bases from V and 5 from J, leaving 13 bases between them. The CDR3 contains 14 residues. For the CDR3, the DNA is TGTGCCAGCAGCCTAGGGACCATGGACAATGAGCAGTTCTTC. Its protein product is CASSLGTMDNEQFF.

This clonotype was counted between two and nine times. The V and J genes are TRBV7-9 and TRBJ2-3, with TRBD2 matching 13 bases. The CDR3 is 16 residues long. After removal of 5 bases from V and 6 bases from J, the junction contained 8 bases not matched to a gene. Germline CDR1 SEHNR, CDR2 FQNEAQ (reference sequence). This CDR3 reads CASSPPGLAGLDTQYF. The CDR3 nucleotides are TGTGCCAGCAGCCCCCCGGGACTAGCGGGGCTGGATACGCAGTATTTT. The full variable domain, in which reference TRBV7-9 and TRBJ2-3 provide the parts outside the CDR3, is DTGVSQNPRHKITKRGQNVTFRCDPISEHNRLYWYRQTLGQGPEFLTYFQNEAQLEKSRLLSDRFSAERPKGSFSTLEIQRTEQGDSAMYLCASSPPGLAGLDTQYFGPGTRLTVL.

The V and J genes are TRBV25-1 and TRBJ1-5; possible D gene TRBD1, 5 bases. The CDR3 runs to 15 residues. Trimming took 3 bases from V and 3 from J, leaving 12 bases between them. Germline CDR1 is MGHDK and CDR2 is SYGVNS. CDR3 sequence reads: CASSDRGRPNQPQHF. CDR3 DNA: TGTGCCAGCAGTGACCGGGGACGGCCCAATCAGCCCCAGCATTTT.

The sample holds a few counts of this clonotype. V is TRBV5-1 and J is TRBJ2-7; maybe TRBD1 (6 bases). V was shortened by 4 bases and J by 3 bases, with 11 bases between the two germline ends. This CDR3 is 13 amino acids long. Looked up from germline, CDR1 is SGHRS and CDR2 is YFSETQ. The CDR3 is CASSPRDIYEQYF. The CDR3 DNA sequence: TGCGCCAGCAGCCCGAGGGACATCTACGAGCAGTACTTC.

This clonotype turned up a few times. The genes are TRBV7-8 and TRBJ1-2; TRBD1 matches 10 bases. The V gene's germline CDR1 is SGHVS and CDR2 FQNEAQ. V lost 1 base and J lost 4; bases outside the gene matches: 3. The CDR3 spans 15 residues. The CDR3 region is CASSLVGQGFYGYTF. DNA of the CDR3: TGTGCCAGCAGCTTAGTGGGACAGGGGTTCTATGGCTACACCTTC. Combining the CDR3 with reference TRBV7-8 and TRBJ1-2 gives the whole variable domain GAGVSQSPRYKVAKRGQDVALRCDPISGHVSLFWYQQALGQGPEFLTYFQNEAQLDKSGLPSDRFFAERPEGSVSTLKIQRTQQEDSAVYLCASSLVGQGFYGYTFGSGTRLTVV.

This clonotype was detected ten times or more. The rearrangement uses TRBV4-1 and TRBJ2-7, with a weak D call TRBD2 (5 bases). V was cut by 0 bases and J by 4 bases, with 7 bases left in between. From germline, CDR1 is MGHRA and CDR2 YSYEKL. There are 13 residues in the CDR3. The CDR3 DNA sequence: TGCGCCAGCAGCCAAGAGTCGGGGTACGAGCAGTACTTC. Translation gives CASSQESGYEQYF.

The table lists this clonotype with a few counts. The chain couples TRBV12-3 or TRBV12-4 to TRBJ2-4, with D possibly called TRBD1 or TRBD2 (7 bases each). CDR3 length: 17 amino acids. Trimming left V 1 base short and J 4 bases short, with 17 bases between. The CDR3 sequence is CASSLVGGRGGKNIQYF. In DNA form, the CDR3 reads TGTGCCAGCAGTTTAGTAGGCGGCAGGGGGGGTAAAAACATTCAGTACTTC.

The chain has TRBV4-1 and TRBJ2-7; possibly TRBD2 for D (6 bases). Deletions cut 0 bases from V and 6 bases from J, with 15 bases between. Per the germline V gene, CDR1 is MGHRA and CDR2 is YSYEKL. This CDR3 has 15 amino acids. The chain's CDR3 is CASSQDPGTEGEQYF. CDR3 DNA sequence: TGCGCCAGCAGCCAAGACCCCGGGACTGAGGGCGAGCAGTACTTC.

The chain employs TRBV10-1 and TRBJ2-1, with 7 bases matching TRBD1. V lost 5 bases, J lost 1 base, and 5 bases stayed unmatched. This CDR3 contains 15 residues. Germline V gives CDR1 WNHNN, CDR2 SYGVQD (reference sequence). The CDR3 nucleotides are TGCGCCAGCAGTTCGACAGGGAAATCCTACAATGAGCAGTTCTTC. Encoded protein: CASSSTGKSYNEQFF.

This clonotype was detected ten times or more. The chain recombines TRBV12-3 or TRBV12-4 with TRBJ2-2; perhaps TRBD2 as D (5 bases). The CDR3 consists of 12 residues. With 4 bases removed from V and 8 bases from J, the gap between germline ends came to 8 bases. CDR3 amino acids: CASSSLAGELFF. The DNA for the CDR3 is TGTGCCAGCAGTTCCCTAGCTGGGGAGCTGTTTTTT.

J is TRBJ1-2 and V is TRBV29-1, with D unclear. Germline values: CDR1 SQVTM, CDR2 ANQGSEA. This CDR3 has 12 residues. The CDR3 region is CSAQTNWDGYTF. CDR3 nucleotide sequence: TGCAGTGCCCAAACCAACTGGGATGGCTACACCTTC.

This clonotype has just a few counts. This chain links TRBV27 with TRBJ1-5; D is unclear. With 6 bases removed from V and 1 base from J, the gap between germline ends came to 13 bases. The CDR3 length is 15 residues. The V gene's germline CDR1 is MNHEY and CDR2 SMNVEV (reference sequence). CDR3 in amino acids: CASRPRRASNQPQHF. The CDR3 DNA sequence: TGTGCCAGCAGGCCCCGAAGGGCGAGCAATCAGCCCCAGCATTTT.

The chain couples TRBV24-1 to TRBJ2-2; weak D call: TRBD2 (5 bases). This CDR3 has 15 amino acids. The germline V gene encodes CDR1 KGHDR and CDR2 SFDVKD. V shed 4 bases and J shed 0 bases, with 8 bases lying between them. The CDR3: CATSEAGTNTGELFF. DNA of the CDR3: TGTGCCACCAGTGAGGCCGGGACGAACACCGGGGAGCTGTTTTTT.